The T cell receptor beta chain described here comes from a study of PD-L1 blockade in urothelial cancer. Study context: There were a median of approximately 150,000 T cells in blood samples. Points from the study as a whole: Tumor-linked clones in blood grew more by 3 weeks in durable-benefit patients. Clonality of blood TCR below the median before treatment predicted better survival.

TCRdb keeps only in-frame clones here, not all; method: immunoSEQ multiplex PCR. The table has tens of thousands of clones, around four fifths seen once; the top ten hold 4% to 6%. With 6 bases removed from V and 3 bases from J, the gap between germline ends came to 11 bases. Germline values: CDR1 SEHNR, CDR2 FQNEAQ (reference sequence). The CDR3 is 14 residues long. Each patient gave between 1 and 8 samples of peripheral blood mononuclear cells, which were collected pretreatment and during treatment. Worth noting for this clone: The antigen remains undetermined.

Material: PBMCs, obtained around atezolizumab (anti-PD-L1) treatment. The TCR originated in a man in his 70s with urothelial cancer. The chain recombines TRBV7-9 with TRBJ2-2; D perhaps matches TRBD1 (6 bases). The CDR3 protein is CASRQGLDTGELFF. As DNA, the CDR3 is TGTGCCAGCAGACAGGGATTGGACACCGGGGAGCTGTTTTTT.